This T cell receptor beta chain was recorded in a study of blood T cell repertoires in COVID-19. The CDR3 runs to 15 residues. V lost 3 bases and J 7 bases, leaving 17 bases between the germline ends. Authors' data handling: Nucleated cell counts were estimated from reference gene primer amplification. Profiled with immunoSEQ multiplex PCR; TCRdb holds only in-frame clones, not every one. Clone size and V and J calls were adopted from that table, with D and trimming inferred from the DNA. Of 250,000 or so clones detected, approximately 91% appear once; the ten largest clones hold less than 3.5%. Sequenced material: peripheral blood. The rearrangement joins TRBV5-3 to TRBJ1-5; no definite D call. TRBV5-3 is placed among ORFs of uncertain function. The sequence was collected from an older woman with acute or convalescent COVID-19. This CDR3 is CARSSRLMAEQPQHF. Here the CDR3 DNA reads TGTGCCAGAAGCTCGCGTTTAATGGCGGAACAGCCCCAGCATTTT.